The 24 T cell receptor beta chains below come from one sample, sequenced in a study of radiation and T cells in renal cell carcinoma. Described time point: blood 4 weeks post-SBRT, at nephrectomy. Treatment indicated: 15 Gy SBRT to primary tumor, nephrectomy 4 weeks later. Sequenced by immunoSEQ multiplex PCR; TCRdb stores in-frame clones only, minus some. The sample lists roughly 82,000 clones, approximately 90% occurring once. The sample here was blood, taken from a patient whose treatment included radiotherapy and nephrectomy. These receptors were obtained from a woman aged 70-85 years with renal cell carcinoma.

This chain links TRBV5-4 with TRBJ2-7; 10 bases line up with TRBD1. CDR1 is SGHNT and CDR2 is YYREEE in the germline V gene (reference sequence). V lost 2 bases, J lost 5 bases, and 7 bases stayed unmatched. CDR3 length: 15 residues. The CDR3 reads CASSLPGQGRHEQYF. The CDR3 DNA reads as TGTGCCAGCAGCTTACCGGGACAGGGGAGACACGAGCAGTACTTC.

The rearrangement joins TRBV9 to TRBJ2-5, with 11 bases fitting TRBD2. Trimming cost V 3 bases and J 4 bases; bases outside gene matches: 11. The CDR3 extends over 17 amino acids. Germline loops: CDR1 SGDLS, CDR2 YYNGEE. The CDR3 DNA reads as TGTGCCAGCAGCGCTCATCACGGGACTAGCGGATTAGAGACCCAGTACTTC. This sequence encodes CASSAHHGTSGLETQYF.

V and J are TRBV2 and TRBJ2-5; D not certain. The CDR3 extends over 12 amino acids. CDR1 is SNHLY and CDR2 is FYNNEI in the germline V gene. Trimming cost V 7 bases and J 5 bases, with 11 bases left between them. CDR3 in DNA: TGTGCCAGCACCTTTGATGGGGAGACCCAGTACTTC. It encodes CASTFDGETQYF.

V usage is TRBV5-6 and J usage is TRBJ1-1; 7 nucleotides match TRBD1. J lost 0 bases, V lost 4 bases, and 12 bases had no gene match. The CDR3 totals 17 residues. CDR1 and CDR2 from the germline V gene are SGHDT and YYEEEE. CDR3 sequence: CASSLPVGQIMNTEAFF. The CDR3 region has the DNA TGTGCCAGCAGCCTCCCGGTGGGACAGATCATGAACACTGAAGCTTTCTTT. Combining the CDR3 with reference TRBV5-6 and TRBJ1-1 gives the whole variable domain DAGVTQSPTHLIKTRGQQVTLRCSPKSGHDTVSWYQQALGQGPQFIFQYYEEEERQRGNFPDRFSGHQFPNYSSELNVNALLLGDSALYLCASSLPVGQIMNTEAFFGQGTRLTVV.

The chain employs TRBV6-6 and TRBJ1-6; D unresolved. The CDR3 consists of 16 residues. V gave up 2 bases and J gave up 0 bases, with 8 bases separating them. The V gene's germline CDR1 is MNHNY and CDR2 SVGAGI (reference sequence). The CDR3 region has the DNA TGTGCCAGCAGTTACCTCGCCAGCTCCTATAATTCACCCCTCCACTTT. The encoded protein is CASSYLASSYNSPLHF.

Only one count was recorded for this clone. The rearrangement links TRBV19 to TRBJ2-7, with D hard to call. The germline CDR1 and CDR2 sequences are LNHDA and SQIVND (reference sequence). The CDR3 sequence is 13 residues long. Trimming stripped 3 bases from V and 0 bases from J, with 6 bases between. CDR3 DNA: TGTGCCAGTAGTATCTGGGCCTCCTACGAGCAGTACTTC. Residues: CASSIWASYEQYF.

The V gene is TRBV11-3, the J gene TRBJ1-1; TRBD1 aligns across 8 bases. Losses at the gene ends were 5 bases for V and 3 bases for J; bases not matched to a gene: 11. Germline V gives CDR1 SGHNT, CDR2 YENEEA. The CDR3 spans 16 residues. CDR3 loop: CASSKRDRLGYTEAFF. CDR3 nucleotides: TGTGCCAGCAGCAAACGGGACAGGTTGGGGTACACTGAAGCTTTCTTT.

The rearrangement joins TRBV6-4 to TRBJ2-1; TRBD2 matches at 7 bases. The trim removed 6 bases at V and 3 bases at J, leaving 5 bases unmatched. The CDR3 covers 14 residues. CDR1 MRHNA and CDR2 SNTAGT come from the germline V gene. In DNA, the CDR3 is TGTGCCAGCAGCCCGACTAGCAACTACAATGAGCAGTTCTTC. As protein: CASSPTSNYNEQFF.

V and J are TRBV28 and TRBJ1-2; the D gene is possibly TRBD1 (6 bases). This CDR3 contains 16 residues. Germline V gene data show CDR1 as MDHEN and CDR2 as SYDVKM. V shed 7 bases and J shed 6 bases, with 24 bases lying between them. The CDR3 spells CASTRAGVYSSNGYTF. The CDR3 bases are TGTGCCAGCACCCGGGCAGGGGTTTACAGTAGTAATGGCTACACCTTC.

The chain links TRBV28 to TRBJ2-7, with 11 bases that match TRBD2. Germline V CDR1 and CDR2: MDHEN, SYDVKM. With 4 bases clipped from V and 9 bases from J, the junction kept 11 bases outside the gene matches. The CDR3 contains 15 residues. The CDR3 sequence is CASSSPGTSGRRQYF. In DNA form, the CDR3 reads TGTGCCAGCAGTTCTCCCGGGACTAGCGGAAGAAGGCAGTACTTC.

This clone was counted a single time. The chain has TRBV5-4 and TRBJ2-5; 8 bases match TRBD1. Germline V gives CDR1 SGHNT, CDR2 YYREEE (reference sequence). This CDR3 is 13 amino acids long. Losses at the gene ends were 9 bases for V and 1 base for J; bases not matched to a gene: 5. The CDR3 spells CATGTGRQETQYF. The CDR3 nucleotides read TGTGCCACCGGGACAGGACGCCAAGAGACCCAGTACTTC.

This chain connects TRBV20-1 to TRBJ2-7, with D unclear. The V end lost 3 bases, the J end lost 3 bases, and 6 bases lay between the germline ends. The CDR3 spans 11 residues. The germline V gene has CDR1 DFQATT and CDR2 SNEGSKA (reference sequence). CDR3 DNA: TGCAGTGCTAGTGGGCACTACGAGCAGTACTTC. This encodes CSASGHYEQYF.

The chain uses TRBV7-2 and TRBJ1-2; 7 nucleotides align to TRBD1. V gave up 1 base and J gave up 4 bases; unmatched junction bases: 15. From germline, CDR1 is SGHTA and CDR2 FQGNSA. The CDR3 loop spans 18 amino acids. The CDR3 DNA reads TGTGCCAGCAGCTTAGGAGGTTGGGGACAGCCCAATTCCTATGGCTACACCTTC. Translated, it gives CASSLGGWGQPNSYGYTF.

The chain employs TRBV6-5 and TRBJ1-4; D gene unclear. The CDR3 covers 14 residues. CDR1 is MNHEY, CDR2 SVGAGI, per germline. Trimming cost V 3 bases and J 3 bases, with 8 bases left between them. The CDR3 protein is CASSYLSPNEKLFF. In DNA, the CDR3 is TGTGCCAGCAGTTATCTGAGCCCTAATGAAAAACTGTTTTTT.

CDR3 in DNA: TGCGCCAGCAGCTTGGCCGGGGACAACTATGGCTACACCTTC. Translated, it gives CASSLAGDNYGYTF. V and J are TRBV5-1 and TRBJ1-2; D is perhaps TRBD1 (5 bases). CDR1 and CDR2 from the germline V gene are SGHRS and YFSETQ. CDR3 size: 14 residues. Trimming cost V 0 bases and J 2 bases, with 8 bases left between them.

This chain joins TRBV27 and TRBJ1-5, with D possibly TRBD1 on 6 matching bases. The ends were cut back, 5 bases at V and 3 bases at J, with 11 bases in the middle. This CDR3 contains 14 residues. Germline V gene lookup returns CDR1 MNHEY and CDR2 SMNVEV (reference sequence). CDR3 sequence: CASSKGQHNQPQHF. The CDR3 bases are TGTGCCAGCAGTAAAGGACAGCACAATCAGCCCCAGCATTTT.

For the CDR3, the DNA is TGTGCCAGCAACCCCGGGACAGGGGACATCGGGGAGCTGTTTTTT. Translated: CASNPGTGDIGELFF. The rearrangement uses TRBV7-9 and TRBJ2-2; 10 nucleotides line up with TRBD1. V dropped 7 bases and J dropped 7; count of bases not matched to a gene: 9. The length of the CDR3 is 15 residues. The germline gives CDR1 SEHNR, CDR2 FQNEAQ (reference sequence).

This clone was detected only once. The gene calls are TRBV27 and TRBJ1-5; D unclear. V lost 0 bases and J lost 7, with 7 bases in between. In germline, CDR1 is MNHEY, CDR2 SMNVEV (reference sequence). The CDR3 has 13 residues. The CDR3 DNA reads TGTGCCAGCAGTTTATCTGGTTGGCAGCCCCAGCATTTT. Protein: CASSLSGWQPQHF.

This chain connects TRBV14 to TRBJ2-7; D gene unclear. CDR1 and CDR2 (germline): SGHDN, FVKESK. CDR3 length: 12 amino acids. V was pared by 5 bases and J by 7 bases, with 12 bases between. DNA of the CDR3: TGTGCCAGCAGCATCTCTTACGCTGAGCAGTACTTC. This codes for CASSISYAEQYF.

This rearrangement joins TRBV4-3 to TRBJ2-3; 9 bases are shared with TRBD2. This CDR3 is 16 amino acids long. Germline CDR1 is LGHNA and CDR2 is YSLEER. V was pared by 0 bases and J by 2 bases, with 3 bases of the junction left unmatched. The CDR3 loop is CASSQDVAGVTDTQYF. CDR3 nucleotides: TGCGCCAGCAGCCAAGATGTAGCGGGGGTCACAGATACGCAGTATTTT.

This chain joins TRBV5-5 and TRBJ2-3, with 10 bases that match TRBD1. The CDR3 is 16 residues long. The V segment lost 4 bases and the J segment 4 bases; nucleotides outside the gene matches: 9. Per germline, CDR1 SGHKS and CDR2 YYEKEE (reference sequence). The chain's CDR3 is CASSPARTGGPDTQYF. CDR3 in DNA: TGTGCCAGCAGCCCGGCCCGGACAGGGGGGCCAGATACGCAGTATTTT.

The chain combines TRBV19 with TRBJ1-6, with 9 positions matching TRBD1. Germline V gene data show CDR1 as LNHDA and CDR2 as SQIVND (reference sequence). Trimming took 8 bases from V and 7 from J; bases not matched to a gene: 6. The CDR3 runs 14 residues. CDR3: CASLQGQGNSPLHF. The CDR3 bases are TGTGCCAGTCTGCAAGGACAGGGGAATTCACCCCTCCACTTT. Together with reference TRBV19 and TRBJ1-6, the CDR3 gives the full variable domain: DGGITQSPKYLFRKEGQNVTLSCEQNLNHDAMYWYRQDPGQGLRLIYYSQIVNDFQKGDIAEGYSVSREKKESFPLTVTSAQKNPTAFYLCASLQGQGNSPLHFGNGTRLTVT.

Only one count was recorded for this clone. J is TRBJ1-3 and V is TRBV28; D gene uncertain. Trimming took 2 bases from V and 0 from J, leaving 8 bases between them. The germline V gene has CDR1 MDHEN and CDR2 SYDVKM. The CDR3 spans 15 residues. CDR3 in DNA: TGTGCCAGCAGTTTAGTTAGGACCTCTGGAAACACCATATATTTT. It encodes CASSLVRTSGNTIYF.

The chain carries TRBV28 and TRBJ2-7, with D tentatively TRBD1 (6 bases). CDR3 size: 16 residues. Germline V gene lookup returns CDR1 MDHEN and CDR2 SYDVKM. V was trimmed by 6 bases and J by 3 bases, leaving 21 bases between them. Written as DNA, the CDR3 is TGTGCCAGCAGGAAGAGGCTACAGGGTTTTATCTACGAGCAGTACTTC. Residues: CASRKRLQGFIYEQYF.